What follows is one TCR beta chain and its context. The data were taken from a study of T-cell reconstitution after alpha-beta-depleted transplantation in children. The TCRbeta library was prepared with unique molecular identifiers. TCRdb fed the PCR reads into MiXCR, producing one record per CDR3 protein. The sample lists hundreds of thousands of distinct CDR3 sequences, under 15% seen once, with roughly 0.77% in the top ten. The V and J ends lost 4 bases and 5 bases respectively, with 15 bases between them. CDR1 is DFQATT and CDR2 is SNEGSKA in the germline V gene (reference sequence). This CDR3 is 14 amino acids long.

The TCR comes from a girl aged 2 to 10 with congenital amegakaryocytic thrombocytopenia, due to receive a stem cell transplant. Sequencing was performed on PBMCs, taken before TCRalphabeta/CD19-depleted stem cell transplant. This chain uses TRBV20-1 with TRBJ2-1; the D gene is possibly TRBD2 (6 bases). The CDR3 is CSAISGSTHNEQFF. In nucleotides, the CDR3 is TGCAGTGCTATCAGCGGGTCTACCCACAATGAGCAGTTCTTC.